This T cell receptor (beta chain) was observed in a study of identical twins. TCRdb ran MiXCR on the 5' RACE reads and lists one entry per CDR3 protein. This sample has about 920,000 distinct CDR3 sequences; approximately 13% occur once, and the top ten carry about 1.5%. This clonotype was counted many times. This sample was shared with a second study, whose subject was yellow fever vaccine responses in identical twins.

The sample consisted of PBMCs. The clonotype was recovered from a woman between 18 and 30 years old in good health.

CDR3 nucleotides: TGTGCCAGCAGACTTCGCGGACAGGCGGGGACCGGGGAGCTGTTTTTT. Amino acid sequence: CASRLRGQAGTGELFF. The chain carries TRBV12-3 or TRBV12-4 and TRBJ2-2; a weak D match, TRBD1 (7 bases). This CDR3 has 16 amino acids. Trimming removed 6 bases at V and 5 bases at J, with 19 bases between.